This record concerns one T cell receptor (beta chain) sequence. Its antigen is still unknown. The CDR3 spans 16 residues. The germline V gene has CDR1 SGHTA and CDR2 FQGNSA. V was shortened by 2 bases and J by 0 bases, with 13 bases between the two germline ends. PCR was performed a second time for roughly 6 to 12 cycles using a sample-barcoded 5' primer and a J-beta primer mix. MiXCR was run by TCRdb on the 5' RACE reads, yielding one entry per CDR3 protein. This sample yields over 1,500,000 distinct CDR3 sequences, of which about 39% are seen a single time; approximately 22% belongs to the top ten. The data originate from a study of blood T cells in healthy people across ages. Study-wide results and limits: Roughly linear declines in TCR beta diversity per million T cells occurred with age.

Material: blood. The clonotype originates from a human donor in good health. The rearrangement links TRBV7-2 to TRBJ1-1; maybe TRBD1 (6 bases). The CDR3 DNA follows: TGTGCCAGCAGCTTATTGGACAGAAACATGAACACTGAAGCTTTCTTT. This codes for CASSLLDRNMNTEAFF.